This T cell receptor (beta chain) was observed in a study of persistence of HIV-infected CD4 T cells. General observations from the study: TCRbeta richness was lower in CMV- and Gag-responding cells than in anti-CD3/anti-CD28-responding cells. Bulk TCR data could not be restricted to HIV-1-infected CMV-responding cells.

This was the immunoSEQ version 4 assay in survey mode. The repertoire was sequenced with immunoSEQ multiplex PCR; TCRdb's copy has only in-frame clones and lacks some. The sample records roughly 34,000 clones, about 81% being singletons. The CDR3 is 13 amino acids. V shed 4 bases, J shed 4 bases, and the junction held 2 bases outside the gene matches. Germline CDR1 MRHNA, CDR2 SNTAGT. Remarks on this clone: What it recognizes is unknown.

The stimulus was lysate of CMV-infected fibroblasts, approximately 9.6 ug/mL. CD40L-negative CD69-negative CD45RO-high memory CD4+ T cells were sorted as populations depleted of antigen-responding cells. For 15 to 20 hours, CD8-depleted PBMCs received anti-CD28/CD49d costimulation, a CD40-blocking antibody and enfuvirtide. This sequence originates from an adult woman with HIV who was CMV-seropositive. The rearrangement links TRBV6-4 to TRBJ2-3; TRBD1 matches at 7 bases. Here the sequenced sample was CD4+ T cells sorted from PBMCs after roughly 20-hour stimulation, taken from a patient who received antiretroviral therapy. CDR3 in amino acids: CASSAQGADTQYF. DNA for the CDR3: TGTGCCAGCAGTGCCCAGGGGGCAGATACGCAGTATTTT.